This T cell receptor beta chain stems from a study of T cells after yellow fever vaccination. General study results and limits: Most primary-vaccination clones reappeared after the booster (96% CD4, 85% to 90% CD8). Repertoires obtained by FACS sorting could include abundant clonotypes that entered as contaminants from the bulk population.

This clonotype was seen ten or more times. The antigen remains unidentified. Researchers made TCR cDNA using 5'RACE template switching, and this step added a universal primer site and UMIs. TCRdb called the 5' RACE reads again in MiXCR, with one record for every CDR3 protein. The sample has approximately 120,000 distinct CDR3 sequences, 6.5% to 8% seen once. The TCR originated in a man younger than 30 who received the YFV17D yellow fever vaccine. Material: CD4+ T cells sorted from PBMCs, obtained approximately 11 days after the first yellow fever vaccination.

CDR3: CASSFGSPNTEAFF. The CDR3 DNA reads TGTGCCAGCAGCTTCGGATCCCCGAACACTGAAGCTTTCTTT. The rearrangement joins TRBV7-2 to TRBJ1-1; D remains ambiguous. CDR1 and CDR2 (germline): SGHTA, FQGNSA. V was clipped by 3 bases and J by 1 base, with 9 bases between them. The CDR3 has 14 amino acids.